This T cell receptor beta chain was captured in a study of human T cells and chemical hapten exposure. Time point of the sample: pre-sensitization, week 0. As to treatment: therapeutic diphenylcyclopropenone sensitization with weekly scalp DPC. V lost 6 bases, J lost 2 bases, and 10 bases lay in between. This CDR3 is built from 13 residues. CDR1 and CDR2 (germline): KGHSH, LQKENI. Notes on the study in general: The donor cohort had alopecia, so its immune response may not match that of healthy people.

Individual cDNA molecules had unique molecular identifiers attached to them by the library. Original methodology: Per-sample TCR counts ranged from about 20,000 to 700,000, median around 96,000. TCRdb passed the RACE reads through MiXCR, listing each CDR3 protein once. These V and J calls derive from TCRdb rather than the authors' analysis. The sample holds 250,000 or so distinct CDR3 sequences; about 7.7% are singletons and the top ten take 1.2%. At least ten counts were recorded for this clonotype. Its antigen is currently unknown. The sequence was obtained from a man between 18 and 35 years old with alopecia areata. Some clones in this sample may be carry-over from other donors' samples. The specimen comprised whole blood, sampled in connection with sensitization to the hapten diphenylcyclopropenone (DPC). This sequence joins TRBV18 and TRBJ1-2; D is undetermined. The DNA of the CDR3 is TGTGCCAGCTCCGGACGGGAAAACTATGGCTACACCTTC. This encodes CASSGRENYGYTF.